This passage covers 14 T cell receptor beta chains from one sample sequenced in a study of blood T cell repertoires in COVID-19. The repertoire was sequenced with immunoSEQ multiplex PCR; TCRdb's copy has only in-frame clones and lacks some. The repertoire holds 150,000 to 200,000 clones, around 67% seen once, with less than 3% in the top ten. Sequenced material: peripheral blood. Source of these receptors: a woman older than 75 with acute or convalescent COVID-19.

The chain links TRBV28 to TRBJ1-2, with TRBD1 as a possible D gene (6 bases). From germline, CDR1 is MDHEN and CDR2 SYDVKM. The CDR3 extends over 15 amino acids. The ends were cut back, 5 bases at V and 5 bases at J, with 18 bases in the middle. CDR3 loop: CASSPPTRGQYGYTF. The CDR3 DNA is TGTGCCAGCAGTCCCCCGACCAGGGGTCAATATGGCTACACCTTC.

The J gene is TRBJ2-1, the V gene TRBV11-3, with 9 bases that match TRBD1. J was trimmed by 2 bases and V by 4 bases; bases with no gene match: 9. The CDR3 runs to 17 residues. Germline V gene sequence: CDR1 SGHNT, CDR2 YENEEA. Here the CDR3 reads CASSSKPGQGPYNEQFF. Here the CDR3 DNA reads TGTGCCAGCAGCTCGAAACCGGGACAGGGACCCTACAATGAGCAGTTCTTC.

The J gene is TRBJ2-1, the V gene TRBV11-2; tentative D call: TRBD1 (6 bases). This CDR3 has 15 amino acids. From germline, CDR1 is SGHAT and CDR2 FQNNGV. Between the trimmed V and J ends, which lost 0 bases and 10 bases, there was a span of 16 bases. The chain's CDR3 is CASSLDSFTGSEQFF. The CDR3 coding sequence is TGTGCCAGCAGCTTAGATTCCTTCACAGGGAGCGAGCAGTTCTTC.

This sequence joins TRBV3-1 (or the pseudogene TRBV3-2) and TRBJ2-1; possibly TRBD2 for D (6 bases). V was pared by 4 bases and J by 6 bases, with 19 bases between. CDR3 length: 16 amino acids. Germline lookup yields CDR1 LGHDT and CDR2 YNNKEL (reference sequence). This CDR3 is CASSPWGRGGLNEQFF. DNA of the CDR3: TGTGCCAGCAGCCCATGGGGTCGGGGAGGCCTCAATGAGCAGTTCTTC.

This rearrangement joins TRBV5-1 to TRBJ1-2; the D gene is possibly TRBD1 (6 bases). Germline assignment: CDR1 SGHRS and CDR2 YFSETQ. The length of the CDR3 is 15 residues. Between the trimmed V and J ends, which lost 3 bases and 3 bases, there was a span of 15 bases. CDR3 bases: TGCGCCAGCAGCTCACAAGGACAGACGTACTATGGCTACACCTTC. Translating gives CASSSQGQTYYGYTF.

V is TRBV4-2 and J is TRBJ2-2; D is uncertain. V lost 1 base, J lost 4 bases, and 4 bases lay in between. The length of the CDR3 is 13 residues. Germline-derived CDR1 and CDR2 are LGHNA and YNFKEQ. CDR3 region: CASSQASTGELFF. The CDR3 region has the DNA TGTGCCAGCAGCCAAGCGTCCACCGGGGAGCTGTTTTTT.

This clone was counted once. This sequence joins TRBV30 and TRBJ2-3; 9 nucleotides match TRBD2. The V gene end was trimmed by 4 bases and the J gene end by 3 bases; junction bases not matched to a gene: 8. The CDR3 sequence is 15 residues long. Germline CDR1 and CDR2: GTSNPN and SVGIG (reference sequence). DNA of the CDR3: TGTGCCTGGACTGCATTAGCGGGAGCTACAGATACGCAGTATTTT. Translating it yields CAWTALAGATDTQYF.

This clone was detected only a few times. The chain employs TRBV19 and TRBJ2-7, with 8 nucleotides matching TRBD1. The CDR3 loop spans 13 amino acids. V trimming: 9 bases; J trimming: 3 bases; junction bases outside the gene matches: 7. Germline V gene data show CDR1 as LNHDA and CDR2 as SQIVND (reference sequence). CDR3 in amino acids: CASRGQGYYEQYF. The CDR3 DNA sequence: TGTGCCAGCCGAGGACAGGGCTACTACGAGCAGTACTTC.

The rearrangement links TRBV30 to TRBJ1-1; a weak D match, TRBD1 (6 bases). The germline V gene encodes CDR1 GTSNPN and CDR2 SVGIG (reference sequence). V lost 2 bases to trimming and J lost 2 bases, with 9 bases between them. There are 13 residues in the CDR3. The DNA for the CDR3 is TGTGCCTGGAGTAGACAGGATAACACTGAAGCTTTCTTT. Encoded protein: CAWSRQDNTEAFF.

The chain's CDR3 is CSVDFRGAETQYF. CDR3 bases: TGCAGCGTTGATTTCCGGGGGGCAGAGACCCAGTACTTC. The genes are TRBV29-1 and TRBJ2-5, with D possibly matching TRBD2 (7 bases). The ends were cut back, 3 bases at V and 4 bases at J, with 12 bases in the middle. Germline values: CDR1 SQVTM, CDR2 ANQGSEA. There are 13 residues in the CDR3.

The chain links TRBV6-8 to TRBJ2-7; D possibly corresponds to TRBD2 (6 bases). This CDR3 is 19 amino acids long. From germline, CDR1 is MNHGY and CDR2 SAAAGT. V was pared by 0 bases and J by 2 bases, with 23 bases between. The CDR3 here is CASSYSATTGTFSTYEQYF. DNA of the CDR3: TGTGCCAGCAGTTACTCAGCCACCACCGGGACTTTCTCTACCTACGAGCAGTACTTC.

The CDR3, as DNA: TGTGCCAGTCGGTCCGGGGATGAGCAGTTCTTC. Its translation is CASRSGDEQFF. The chain is built from TRBV19 and TRBJ2-1; weak D call: TRBD2 (5 bases). Germline values: CDR1 LNHDA, CDR2 SQIVND (reference sequence). V shed 8 bases and J shed 8 bases, with 10 bases lying between them. The CDR3 sequence is 11 residues long.

The sample holds one count of this clone. This chain links TRBV18 with TRBJ2-1, with 11 nucleotides matching TRBD2. Per the germline V gene, CDR1 is KGHSH and CDR2 is LQKENI. There are 19 residues in the CDR3. Germline trimming cut 3 bases from V and 3 bases from J; bases unmatched to any gene: 13. The CDR3: CASSPPGLAGGLSYNEQFF. CDR3 nucleotide sequence: TGTGCCAGCTCACCTCCAGGTCTAGCGGGAGGTCTTAGCTACAATGAGCAGTTCTTC. The variable domain in full, with the rest retrieved from reference TRBV18 and TRBJ2-1, is NAGVMQNPRHLVRRRGQEARLRCSPMKGHSHVYWYRQLPEEGLKFMVYLQKENIIDESGMPKERFSAEFPKEGPSILRIQQVVRGDSAAYFCASSPPGLAGGLSYNEQFFGPGTRLTVL.

The chain couples TRBV5-5 to TRBJ2-4; tentative D call: TRBD1 (5 bases). Germline values: CDR1 SGHKS, CDR2 YYEKEE (reference sequence). V was trimmed by 0 bases and J by 8 bases, leaving 6 bases between them. The CDR3 loop spans 12 amino acids. Here the CDR3 DNA reads TGTGCCAGCAGCTTGGTAGGGGACATTCAGTACTTC. Its protein is CASSLVGDIQYF. The variable domain in full, completed from reference TRBV5-5 and TRBJ2-4, reads DAGVTQSPTHLIKTRGQQVTLRCSPISGHKSVSWYQQVLGQGPQFIFQYYEKEERGRGNFPDRFSARQFPNYSSELNVNALLLGDSALYLCASSLVGDIQYFGAGTRLSVL.